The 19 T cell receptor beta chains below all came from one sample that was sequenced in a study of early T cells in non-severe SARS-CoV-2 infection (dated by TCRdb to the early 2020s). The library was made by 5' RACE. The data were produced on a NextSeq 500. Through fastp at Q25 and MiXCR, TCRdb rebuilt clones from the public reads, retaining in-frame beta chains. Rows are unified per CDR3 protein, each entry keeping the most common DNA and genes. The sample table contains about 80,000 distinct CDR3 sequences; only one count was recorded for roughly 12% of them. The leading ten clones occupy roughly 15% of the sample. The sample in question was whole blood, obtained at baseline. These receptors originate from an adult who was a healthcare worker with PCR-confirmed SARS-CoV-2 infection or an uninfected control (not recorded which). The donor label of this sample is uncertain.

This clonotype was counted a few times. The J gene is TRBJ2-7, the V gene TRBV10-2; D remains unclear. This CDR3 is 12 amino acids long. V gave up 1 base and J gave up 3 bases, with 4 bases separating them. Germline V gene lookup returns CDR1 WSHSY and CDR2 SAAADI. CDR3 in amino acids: CASSEFGYEQYF. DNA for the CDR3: TGCGCCAGCAGTGAGTTCGGCTACGAGCAGTACTTC.

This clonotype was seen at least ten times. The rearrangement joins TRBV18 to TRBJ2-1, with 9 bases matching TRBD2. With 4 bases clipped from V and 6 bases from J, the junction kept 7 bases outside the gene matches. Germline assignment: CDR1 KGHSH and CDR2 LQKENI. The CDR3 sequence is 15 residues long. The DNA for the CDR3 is TGTGCCAGCTCACGAGGACTAGCGCAACCCAATGAGCAGTTCTTC. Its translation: CASSRGLAQPNEQFF.

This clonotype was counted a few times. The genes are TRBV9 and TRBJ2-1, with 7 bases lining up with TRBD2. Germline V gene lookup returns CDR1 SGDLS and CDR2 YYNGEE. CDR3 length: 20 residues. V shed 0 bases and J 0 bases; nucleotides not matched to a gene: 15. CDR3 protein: CASSVGPSFSGPSSYNEQFF. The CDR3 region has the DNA TGTGCCAGCAGCGTAGGACCGTCCTTTAGCGGGCCAAGCTCCTACAATGAGCAGTTCTTC. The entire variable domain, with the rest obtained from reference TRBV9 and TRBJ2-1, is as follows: DSGVTQTPKHLITATGQRVTLRCSPRSGDLSVYWYQQSLDQGLQFLIQYYNGEERAKGNILERFSAQQFPDLHSELNLSSLELGDSALYFCASSVGPSFSGPSSYNEQFFGPGTRLTVL.

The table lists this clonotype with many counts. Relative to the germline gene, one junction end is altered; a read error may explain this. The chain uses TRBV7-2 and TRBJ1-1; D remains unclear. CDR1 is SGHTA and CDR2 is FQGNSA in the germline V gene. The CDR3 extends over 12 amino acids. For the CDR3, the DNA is TGTGCCAGCAGCTTAAATGCGGGAGAAGTTTTCTTT. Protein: CASSLNAGEVFF.

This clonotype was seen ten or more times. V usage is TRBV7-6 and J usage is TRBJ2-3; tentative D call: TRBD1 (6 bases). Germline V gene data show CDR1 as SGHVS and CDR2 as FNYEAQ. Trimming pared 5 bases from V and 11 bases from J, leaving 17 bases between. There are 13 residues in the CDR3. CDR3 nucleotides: TGTGCCAGCAGCGCGAATGGACAGTTCGGGCAGTATTTT. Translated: CASSANGQFGQYF.

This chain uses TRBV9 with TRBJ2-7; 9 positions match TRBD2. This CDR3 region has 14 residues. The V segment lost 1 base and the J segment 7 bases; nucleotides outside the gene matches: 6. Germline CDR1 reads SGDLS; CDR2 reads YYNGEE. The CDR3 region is CASSVLAGPEEQYF. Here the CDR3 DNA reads TGTGCCAGCAGCGTACTAGCGGGGCCTGAGGAGCAGTACTTC.

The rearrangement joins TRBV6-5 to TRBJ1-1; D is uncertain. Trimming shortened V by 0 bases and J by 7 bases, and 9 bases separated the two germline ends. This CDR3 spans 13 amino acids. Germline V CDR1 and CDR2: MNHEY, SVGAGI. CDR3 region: CASSYSRGSEAFF. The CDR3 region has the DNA TGTGCCAGCAGTTACTCTCGGGGTAGTGAAGCTTTCTTT.

For the CDR3, the DNA is TGTGCCATCGCGGGAGGGCCGAGTAATGAGCAGTTCTTC. It specifies CAIAGGPSNEQFF. This chain connects TRBV10-3 to TRBJ2-1; 9 bases map to TRBD2. Germline V gene data show CDR1 as ENHRY and CDR2 as SYGVKD. The CDR3 length is 13 residues. The ends lost 8 bases at V and 7 bases at J; junction bases unmatched: 6.

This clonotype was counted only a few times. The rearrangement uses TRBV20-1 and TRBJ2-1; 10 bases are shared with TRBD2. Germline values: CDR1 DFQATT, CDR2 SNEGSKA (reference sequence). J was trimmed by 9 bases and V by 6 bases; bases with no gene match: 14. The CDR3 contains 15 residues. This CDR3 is CSASHPASGRSEQFF. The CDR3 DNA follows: TGCAGTGCCTCCCACCCGGCTAGCGGGAGAAGTGAGCAGTTCTTC.

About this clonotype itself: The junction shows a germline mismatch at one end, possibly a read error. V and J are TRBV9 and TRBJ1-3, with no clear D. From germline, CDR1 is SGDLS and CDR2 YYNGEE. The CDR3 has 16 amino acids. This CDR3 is CASSVDGSVSGNTIYF. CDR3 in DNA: TGTGCCAGCAGTGTAGATGGATCAGTCTCTGGAAACACCATATATTTT.

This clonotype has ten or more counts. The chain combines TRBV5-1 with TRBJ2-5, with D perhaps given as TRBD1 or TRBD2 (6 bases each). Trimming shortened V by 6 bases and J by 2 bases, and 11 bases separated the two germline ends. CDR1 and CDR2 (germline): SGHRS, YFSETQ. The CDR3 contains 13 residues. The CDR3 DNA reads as TGCGCCAGCATAGGAGGGGGACAAGAGACCCAGTACTTC. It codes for CASIGGGQETQYF. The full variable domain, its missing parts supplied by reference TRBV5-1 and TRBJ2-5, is KAGVTQTPRYLIKTRGQQVTLSCSPISGHRSVSWYQQTPGQGLQFLFEYFSETQRNKGNFPGRFSGRQFSNSRSEMNVSTLELGDSALYLCASIGGGQETQYFGPGTRLLVL.

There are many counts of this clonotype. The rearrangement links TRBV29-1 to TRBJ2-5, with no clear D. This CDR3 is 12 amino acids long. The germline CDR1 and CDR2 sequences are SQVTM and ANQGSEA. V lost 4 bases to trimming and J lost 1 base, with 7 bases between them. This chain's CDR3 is CSVARSQETQYF. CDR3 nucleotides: TGCAGCGTTGCAAGGTCCCAAGAGACCCAGTACTTC.

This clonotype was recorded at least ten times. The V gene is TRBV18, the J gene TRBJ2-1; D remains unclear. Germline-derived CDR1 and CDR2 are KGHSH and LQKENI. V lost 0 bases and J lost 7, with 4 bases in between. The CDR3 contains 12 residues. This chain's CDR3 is CASSPPDNEQFF. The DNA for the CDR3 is TGTGCCAGCTCACCACCAGATAATGAGCAGTTCTTC.

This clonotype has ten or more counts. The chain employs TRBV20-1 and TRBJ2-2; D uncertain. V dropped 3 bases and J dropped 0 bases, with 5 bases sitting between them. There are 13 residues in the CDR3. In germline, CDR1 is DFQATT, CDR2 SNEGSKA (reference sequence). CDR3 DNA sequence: TGCAGTGCTAGCTTAACGAACACCGGGGAGCTGTTTTTT. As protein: CSASLTNTGELFF.

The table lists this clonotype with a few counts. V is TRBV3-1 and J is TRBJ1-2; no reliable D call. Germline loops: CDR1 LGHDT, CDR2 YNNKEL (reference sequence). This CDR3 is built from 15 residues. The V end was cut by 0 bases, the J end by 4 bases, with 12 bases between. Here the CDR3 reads CASSQDLGKAYGYTF. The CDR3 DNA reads TGTGCCAGCAGCCAAGATCTTGGCAAAGCCTATGGCTACACCTTC.

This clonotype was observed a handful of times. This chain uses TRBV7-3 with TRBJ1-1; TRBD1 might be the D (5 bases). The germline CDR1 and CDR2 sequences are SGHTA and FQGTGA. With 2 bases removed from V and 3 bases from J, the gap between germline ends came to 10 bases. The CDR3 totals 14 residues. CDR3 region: CASSLRGIDTEAFF. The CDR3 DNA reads TGTGCCAGCAGCTTACGGGGCATCGACACTGAAGCTTTCTTT.

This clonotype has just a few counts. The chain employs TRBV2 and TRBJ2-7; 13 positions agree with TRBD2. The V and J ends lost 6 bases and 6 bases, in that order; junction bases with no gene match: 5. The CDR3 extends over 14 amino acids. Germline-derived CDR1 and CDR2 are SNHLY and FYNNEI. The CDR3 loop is CASSLGLAGTEQYF. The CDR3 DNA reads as TGTGCCAGCAGCTTGGGACTAGCGGGGACCGAGCAGTACTTC.

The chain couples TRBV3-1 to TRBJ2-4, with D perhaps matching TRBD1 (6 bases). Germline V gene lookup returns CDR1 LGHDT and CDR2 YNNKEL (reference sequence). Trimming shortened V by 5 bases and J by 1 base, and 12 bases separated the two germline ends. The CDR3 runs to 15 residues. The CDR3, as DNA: TGTGCCAGCAGCGAACGGACAGTGGCCAAAAACATTCAGTACTTC. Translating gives CASSERTVAKNIQYF.

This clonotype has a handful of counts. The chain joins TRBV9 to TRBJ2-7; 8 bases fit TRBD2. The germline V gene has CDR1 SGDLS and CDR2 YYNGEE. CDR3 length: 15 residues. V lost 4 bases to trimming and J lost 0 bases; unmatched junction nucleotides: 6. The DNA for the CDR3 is TGTGCCAGCAGCACCCAAGCGGGGGACTCCTACGAGCAGTACTTC. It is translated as CASSTQAGDSYEQYF. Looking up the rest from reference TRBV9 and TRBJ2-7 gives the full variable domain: DSGVTQTPKHLITATGQRVTLRCSPRSGDLSVYWYQQSLDQGLQFLIQYYNGEERAKGNILERFSAQQFPDLHSELNLSSLELGDSALYFCASSTQAGDSYEQYFGPGTRLTVT.